A selection of T cell receptor beta chains follows, all from one sample in a study of cytomegalovirus exposure and HLA in healthy donors. Generated by immunoSEQ multiplex PCR, the TCRdb table keeps only in-frame clones and is missing some. This table has approximately 140,000 clones, about 79% appearing once. Input material: PBMCs. The receptors were gathered from a male donor in good health and CMV-seronegative. CDR3s include the opening cysteine and the closing phenylalanine or tryptophan. Fields, in order: V gene, J gene, clone size, D gene, CDR3 protein, CDR3 DNA. The D gene is left open where the match is weak. Size is omitted from some rows. Given values are once, few, many or a class for expanded clones.

v_gene: TRBV11-3; j_gene: TRBJ2-2; abundance: NA; d_gene: TRBD1; CDR3aa: CASSSGTGVTGELFF; CDR3nt: TGTGCCAGCAGCTCGGGGACAGGGGTCACCGGGGAGCTGTTTTTT
v_gene: TRBV10-1; j_gene: TRBJ2-2; abundance: NA; d_gene: NA; CDR3aa: CASRARLETGELFF; CDR3nt: TGCGCCAGCAGGGCACGCCTTGAAACCGGGGAGCTGTTTTTT
v_gene: TRBV27; j_gene: TRBJ1-5; abundance: once; d_gene: NA; CDR3aa: CASSLSLEGSGQPQHF; CDR3nt: TGTGCCAGCAGTTTATCGTTGGAGGGGTCCGGTCAGCCCCAGCATTTT
v_gene: TRBV5-1; j_gene: TRBJ2-1; abundance: NA; d_gene: TRBD1; CDR3aa: CASSTQGQGAGNEQFF; CDR3nt: TGCGCCAGCAGCACGCAGGGACAGGGGGCGGGCAATGAGCAGTTCTTC
v_gene: TRBV5-8; j_gene: TRBJ1-1; abundance: NA; d_gene: TRBD1; CDR3aa: CASSPWTGVNTEAFF; CDR3nt: TGTGCCAGCAGCCCATGGACAGGAGTGAACACTGAAGCTTTCTTT
v_gene: TRBV7-2; j_gene: TRBJ2-4; abundance: once; d_gene: TRBD1; CDR3aa: CASSRYPTGVEAKNIQYF; CDR3nt: TGTGCCAGCAGCCGATACCCGACAGGGGTGGAAGCCAAAAACATTCAGTACTTC
v_gene: TRBV14; j_gene: TRBJ1-1; abundance: NA; d_gene: TRBD1; CDR3aa: CTSSRRTGLNTEAFF; CDR3nt: TGTACCAGCAGCCGGCGGACAGGTTTGAACACTGAAGCTTTCTTT
v_gene: TRBV7-8; j_gene: TRBJ2-7; abundance: once; d_gene: NA; CDR3aa: CATSHYEQYF; CDR3nt: TGTGCCACTAGTCATTACGAGCAGTACTTC
v_gene: TRBV5-4; j_gene: TRBJ2-2; abundance: NA; d_gene: NA; CDR3aa: CASSLKSIGNTGELFF; CDR3nt: TGTGCCAGCAGCTTGAAAAGTATCGGGAACACCGGGGAGCTGTTTTTT
v_gene: TRBV7-2; j_gene: TRBJ2-1; abundance: NA; d_gene: NA; CDR3aa: CASIRTGEQFF; CDR3nt: TGTGCCAGCATCCGAACGGGTGAGCAGTTCTTC
v_gene: TRBV5-8; j_gene: TRBJ1-3; abundance: NA; d_gene: NA; CDR3aa: CASSLVWDYTTSGNTIYF; CDR3nt: TGTGCCAGCAGCCTGGTTTGGGACTACACAACCTCTGGAAACACCATATATTTT
v_gene: TRBV6-1; j_gene: TRBJ1-1; abundance: NA; d_gene: TRBD1; CDR3aa: CASSGGTGTLEAFF; CDR3nt: TGTGCCAGCAGTGGCGGGACAGGGACGTTGGAAGCTTTCTTT
v_gene: TRBV9; j_gene: TRBJ1-4; abundance: NA; d_gene: NA; CDR3aa: CASSPRRRQTGGEKLFF; CDR3nt: TGTGCCAGCAGCCCCCGGCGGCGACAGACCGGGGGGGAAAAACTGTTTTTT
v_gene: TRBV19; j_gene: TRBJ2-7; abundance: NA; d_gene: NA; CDR3aa: CASSILPTGVGAYEQYF; CDR3nt: TGTGCCAGTAGTATCCTACCAACGGGGGTGGGGGCCTACGAGCAGTACTTC
v_gene: TRBV25-1; j_gene: TRBJ1-6; abundance: NA; d_gene: NA; CDR3aa: CASSREAGSSPLHF; CDR3nt: TGTGCCAGCAGTAGGGAGGCAGGATCTTCACCCCTCCACTTT
v_gene: TRBV19; j_gene: TRBJ2-1; abundance: few; d_gene: NA; CDR3aa: CASTRGSSYNEQFF; CDR3nt: TGTGCCAGTACCCGCGGAAGCTCCTACAATGAGCAGTTCTTC
v_gene: TRBV19; j_gene: TRBJ2-7; abundance: NA; d_gene: NA; CDR3aa: CASGGTEYEQYF; CDR3nt: TGTGCCAGTGGGGGGACAGAATACGAGCAGTACTTC
v_gene: TRBV6-1; j_gene: TRBJ1-4; abundance: NA; d_gene: NA; CDR3aa: CASSSSRRNEKLFF; CDR3nt: TGTGCCAGCAGTTCCTCCAGGCGAAATGAAAAACTGTTTTTT
v_gene: TRBV4-2; j_gene: TRBJ2-7; abundance: NA; d_gene: TRBD2; CDR3aa: CASSQEGLAYEQYF; CDR3nt: TGTGCCAGCAGCCAAGAGGGACTAGCCTACGAGCAGTACTTC
v_gene: TRBV6-1; j_gene: TRBJ2-7; abundance: NA; d_gene: NA; CDR3aa: CASSVAGASAYEQYF; CDR3nt: TGTGCCAGCAGTGTGGCGGGGGCGAGTGCTTACGAGCAGTACTTC
v_gene: TRBV29-1; j_gene: TRBJ2-7; abundance: few; d_gene: TRBD1; CDR3aa: CSVGQGRYEQYF; CDR3nt: TGCAGCGTGGGACAGGGTCGCTACGAGCAGTACTTC
v_gene: TRBV11-2; j_gene: TRBJ1-2; abundance: once; d_gene: TRBD1; CDR3aa: CASSLDSAGGYGYTF; CDR3nt: TGTGCCAGCAGCTTAGATTCGGCAGGGGGCTATGGCTACACCTTC
v_gene: TRBV30; j_gene: TRBJ2-2; abundance: NA; d_gene: TRBD2; CDR3aa: CAWSASGAGELFF; CDR3nt: TGTGCCTGGAGTGCGAGCGGGGCTGGGGAGCTGTTTTTT
v_gene: TRBV5-1; j_gene: TRBJ2-1; abundance: NA; d_gene: NA; CDR3aa: CASRADSPSYNEQFF; CDR3nt: TGCGCCAGCAGAGCCGACAGCCCTTCCTACAATGAGCAGTTCTTC
v_gene: TRBV4-1; j_gene: TRBJ2-3; abundance: NA; d_gene: TRBD1; CDR3aa: CASSLSLDRADTQYF; CDR3nt: TGCGCCAGCAGCCTCTCGCTGGACAGGGCAGATACGCAGTATTTT
v_gene: TRBV10-1; j_gene: TRBJ2-5; abundance: few; d_gene: NA; CDR3aa: CASSEFPTGETQYF; CDR3nt: TGCGCCAGCAGTGAGTTTCCAACGGGGGAGACCCAGTACTTC
v_gene: TRBV6-5; j_gene: TRBJ1-4; abundance: NA; d_gene: TRBD1; CDR3aa: CASSRDRGREKLFF; CDR3nt: TGTGCCAGCAGTCGGGACAGGGGGCGAGAAAAACTGTTTTTT
v_gene: TRBV19; j_gene: TRBJ1-1; abundance: once; d_gene: TRBD1; CDR3aa: CASSMVPHGQAKAFF; CDR3nt: TGTGCCAGTAGTATGGTACCCCATGGACAGGCTAAGGCTTTCTTT
v_gene: TRBV5-1; j_gene: TRBJ1-2; abundance: few; d_gene: TRBD1; CDR3aa: CASTAGTGSRYGYTF; CDR3nt: TGCGCCAGCACGGCCGGGACAGGGAGTCGCTATGGCTACACCTTC
v_gene: TRBV18; j_gene: TRBJ2-1; abundance: NA; d_gene: NA; CDR3aa: CASSPSLTENEQFF; CDR3nt: TGTGCCAGCTCACCGTCCTTGACAGAGAATGAGCAGTTCTTC
v_gene: TRBV29-1; j_gene: TRBJ1-1; abundance: NA; d_gene: NA; CDR3aa: CSVNPRDGWEANTEAFF; CDR3nt: TGCAGCGTCAACCCCAGGGACGGGTGGGAGGCGAACACTGAAGCTTTCTTT
v_gene: TRBV5-1; j_gene: TRBJ2-3; abundance: NA; d_gene: NA; CDR3aa: CASSLEVSGLADTQYF; CDR3nt: TGCGCCAGCAGCTTGGAGGTATCGGGATTGGCAGATACGCAGTATTTT